The rows below give T cell receptor beta chains drawn from one sample of a study of long-term antiretroviral therapy in people with HIV. Assay used: immunoSEQ multiplex PCR; TCRdb lists only in-frame clones, some missing. This sample has around 17,000 clones, with 76% found just once. The specimen comprised unsorted PBMCs, sampled about 2.4 years before starting antiretroviral therapy. All receptors come from a woman aged 45 to 65 with HIV. Both conserved end residues are part of each CDR3. Fields, in order: V gene, J gene, D gene, clone size, CDR3 DNA, CDR3 protein. The D gene is left open where the match is weak. Some rows have no size entry. The others give once, few or many, or a class for an expanded clone.

TRBV30,TRBJ1-5,NA,once,TGTGCCTGGAGTGTAGGGGGGGCACGGGGCCAGCCCCAGCATTTT,CAWSVGGARGQPQHF
TRBV7-2,TRBJ1-4,NA,NA,TGTGCCAGCAGCTTAACGGGCAATAAGGAAAAACTGTTTTTT,CASSLTGNKEKLFF
TRBV7-9,TRBJ1-1,NA,NA,TGTGCCAGCAGCTTAGAAACGCGTGGCACTGAAGCTTTCTTT,CASSLETRGTEAFF
TRBV25-1,TRBJ2-1,NA,NA,TGTGCCAGCAGTGAATATAGGCGACGGCAGGGCTACAATGAGCAGTTCTTC,CASSEYRRRQGYNEQFF
TRBV7-9,TRBJ2-7,NA,few,TGTGCCAGCAGCTTAGTTTCGGGCGCCGGGGGAACGATCTACGAGCAGTACTTC,CASSLVSGAGGTIYEQYF
TRBV2,TRBJ1-1,TRBD1,NA,TGTGCCAGCAGTTCTCCCGGGACAGGGCGCACTGAAGCTTTCTTT,CASSSPGTGRTEAFF
TRBV30,TRBJ2-5,NA,NA,TGTGCCTGGAGTGTACATGTACAAGAGACCCAGTACTTC,CAWSVHVQETQYF
TRBV6-5,TRBJ2-4,NA,NA,TGTGCCAGCAGTTCCCCGGGGTTCGCCAAAAACATTCAGTACTTC,CASSSPGFAKNIQYF
TRBV10-1,TRBJ1-1,TRBD1,once,TGCGCCAGCAGGCGGGGACAGCATTACACTGAAGCTTTCTTT,CASRRGQHYTEAFF
TRBV11-2,TRBJ1-2,TRBD1,NA,TGTGCCAGCAGCTTCACAGGGGGATATGGCTACACCTTC,CASSFTGGYGYTF
TRBV6-6,TRBJ1-4,TRBD1,NA,TGTGCCAGCAGTTATATGGGACAGGGAGATGAAAAACTGTTTTTT,CASSYMGQGDEKLFF
TRBV5-1,TRBJ1-4,TRBD1,once,TGCGCCAGCAGCCCATCGACAGGGGGCGAAAAACTGTTTTTT,CASSPSTGGEKLFF
TRBV5-1,TRBJ2-5,TRBD2,NA,TGCGCCAGCAGCTTGGATCCAGCGGGGGGGCTTGAGGGAGAGACCCAGTACTTC,CASSLDPAGGLEGETQYF
TRBV11-2,TRBJ1-1,NA,once,TGTGCCAGCAGCTTAGGGTCCTCGAACACTGAAGCTTTCTTT,CASSLGSSNTEAFF
TRBV30,TRBJ2-1,NA,NA,TGTGCCGGAACCGGGACAACCTACAATGAGCAGTTCTTC,CAGTGTTYNEQFF
TRBV30,TRBJ1-2,NA,NA,TGTGCCTGGATCAAAGGGGGGTTCCTCTATGGCTACACCTTC,CAWIKGGFLYGYTF
TRBV6-6,TRBJ1-5,NA,NA,TGTGCCAGCAGCAACTACGTCAGTCCGGGGAATCAGCCCCAGCATTTT,CASSNYVSPGNQPQHF
TRBV4-1,TRBJ2-1,TRBD2,NA,TGCGCCAGCAGCCAAGGACCACCGGGACTAGATAACAATGAGCAGTTCTTC,CASSQGPPGLDNNEQFF
TRBV19,TRBJ2-1,TRBD2,NA,TGTGCCAGTAGTGACGTTAGCGGGGGGTCCTCCTACAATGAGCAGTTCTTC,CASSDVSGGSSYNEQFF
TRBV7-9,TRBJ1-3,NA,NA,TGTGCCAGCAGTTATATTCCTGGAAACACCATATATTTT,CASSYIPGNTIYF
TRBV7-9,TRBJ1-6,TRBD1,NA,TGTGCCAGCAGTCTCGGACAGGGATATAATTCACCCCTCCACTTT,CASSLGQGYNSPLHF
TRBV7-9,TRBJ2-1,NA,NA,TGTGCCAGCAGCTTTAGCAGCAATGAGCAGTTCTTC,CASSFSSNEQFF
TRBV2,TRBJ1-5,NA,NA,TGTGCCAGCGCATCCAGGGGTGGCAATCAGCCCCAGCATTTT,CASASRGGNQPQHF
TRBV7-2,TRBJ2-3,TRBD1,NA,TGTGCCAGCAGCTTAGCAAGGGCAGGGGGTGGTAAAGATACGCAGTATTTT,CASSLARAGGGKDTQYF
TRBV4-1,TRBJ2-5,NA,NA,TGCGCCAGCAGCCAAGATCCCGCGGGGCGGGAGACCCAGTACTTC,CASSQDPAGRETQYF
TRBV23-1,TRBJ1-5,NA,once,TGCGCCAGCAGTCTCAGCACGAGCAATCAGCCCCAGCATTTT,CASSLSTSNQPQHF
TRBV2,TRBJ1-6,TRBD1,NA,TGTGCCAGCAGTCTAGACAGGGTAAACTCACCCCTCCACTTT,CASSLDRVNSPLHF
TRBV4-1,TRBJ1-5,NA,NA,TGCGCCAGCAGCGTGGAACAGAACAATCAGCCCCAGCATTTT,CASSVEQNNQPQHF
TRBV6-6,TRBJ1-2,TRBD1,NA,TGTGCCAGCAGTTACCGAGGCAGGGGGGGTGGCTACACCTTC,CASSYRGRGGGYTF